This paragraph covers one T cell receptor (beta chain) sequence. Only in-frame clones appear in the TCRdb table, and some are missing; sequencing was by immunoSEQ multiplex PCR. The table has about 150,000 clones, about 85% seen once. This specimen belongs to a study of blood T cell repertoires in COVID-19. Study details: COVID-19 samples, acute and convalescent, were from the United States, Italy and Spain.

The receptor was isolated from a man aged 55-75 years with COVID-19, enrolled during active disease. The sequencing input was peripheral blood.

The CDR3 region is CASRRTEQRGTEAFF. CDR3 in DNA: TGTGCCAGCAGAAGGACAGAGCAAAGGGGAACTGAAGCTTTCTTT. This chain joins TRBV27 and TRBJ1-1; possible D gene TRBD1, 6 bases. Deletions cut 6 bases from V and 5 bases from J, with 19 bases between. The CDR3 is 15 residues long. The germline CDR1 and CDR2 sequences are MNHEY and SMNVEV (reference sequence).